These 28 T cell receptor beta chains originate from one sample sequenced in a study of OX40 agonist ivuxolimab in advanced cancers. Profiling relied on immunoSEQ multiplex PCR, and the TCRdb table lists in-frame clones only, not all of them. This sample has approximately 90,000 clones; more than 80% occur once, and the top ten carry around 1.5%. The sample was CD4+ or CD8+ T cells sorted from blood, taken in a trial of the OX40 agonist ivuxolimab. These TCRs come from an adult with an advanced solid tumor such as melanoma, head and neck, liver or kidney cancer.

The chain couples TRBV10-3 to TRBJ1-5; a possible D gene is TRBD1 (5 bases). Germline loops: CDR1 ENHRY, CDR2 SYGVKD. The CDR3 loop spans 15 amino acids. V lost 0 bases and J 6 bases, leaving 12 bases between the germline ends. The chain's CDR3 is CAISESGGSFQPQHF. The CDR3 nucleotides read TGTGCCATCAGTGAGTCTGGGGGATCCTTTCAGCCCCAGCATTTT.

The count of this clone is one. The V and J genes are TRBV6-7 and TRBJ1-5, with a possible D match to TRBD1 (5 bases). TRBV6-7 is flagged as an ORF with uncertain function. V was cut by 6 bases and J by 4 bases, with 16 bases left in between. CDR3 size: 15 residues. The CDR3: CASSHYVGENQPQHF. The DNA for the CDR3 is TGTGCCAGCAGCCATTACGTGGGGGAAAATCAGCCCCAGCATTTT.

The chain carries TRBV28 and TRBJ1-1; 8 nucleotides match TRBD1. V was pared by 3 bases and J by 3 bases, with 6 bases of the junction left unmatched. CDR1 is MDHEN and CDR2 is SYDVKM in the germline V gene. CDR3 length: 15 residues. CDR3 coding DNA: TGTGCCAGCAGTTTCACAGGGGGTGGTGACACTGAAGCTTTCTTT. The encoded protein is CASSFTGGGDTEAFF.

The chain joins TRBV18 to TRBJ1-1; D gene uncertain. Germline CDR1 KGHSH, CDR2 LQKENI. CDR3 length: 16 residues. Trimming took off 0 bases at V and 4 bases at J, with 15 bases between the two ends. The CDR3 loop reads CASSPPAKGYSTEAFF. CDR3 coding DNA: TGTGCCAGCTCACCACCGGCCAAGGGTTATAGCACTGAAGCTTTCTTT.

This clone was found once. The gene calls are TRBV5-6 and TRBJ2-3; possibly TRBD1 for D (5 bases). Trimming took off 4 bases at V and 0 bases at J, with 15 bases between the two ends. The CDR3 is 16 residues long. Germline loops: CDR1 SGHDT, CDR2 YYEEEE. The CDR3 DNA reads as TGTGCCAGCAGCGCCCCAGGGCGATTAAGCACAGATACGCAGTATTTT. It encodes CASSAPGRLSTDTQYF.

The genes are TRBV29-1 and TRBJ1-4, with 7 bases fitting TRBD1. J lost 5 bases, V lost 7 bases, and 4 bases had no gene match. CDR1 SQVTM and CDR2 ANQGSEA come from the germline V gene. The CDR3 runs to 12 residues. The CDR3 region is CSAGTVNEKLFF. The CDR3 DNA is TGCAGCGCAGGGACAGTAAATGAAAAACTGTTTTTT.

V is TRBV14 and J is TRBJ1-2; maybe TRBD1 (5 bases). CDR1 is SGHDN, CDR2 FVKESK, per germline. This CDR3 has 16 residues. V gave up 4 bases and J gave up 2 bases, with 17 bases separating them. The CDR3 bases are TGTGCCAGCAGCCGGGCCGGGGGGGTAAAGAACTATGGCTACACCTTC. This translates into CASSRAGGVKNYGYTF. Complete variable domain (other parts from reference TRBV14 and TRBJ1-2): EAGVTQFPSHSVIEKGQTVTLRCDPISGHDNLYWYRRVMGKEIKFLLHFVKESKQDESGMPNNRFLAERTGGTYSTLKVQPAELEDSGVYFCASSRAGGVKNYGYTFGSGTRLTVV.

CDR3 in amino acids: CASSSAGVNSYEQYF. CDR3 bases: TGTGCCAGCAGTTCGGCGGGGGTGAACTCCTACGAGCAGTACTTC. The chain couples TRBV6-6 to TRBJ2-7, with 7 bases aligning to TRBD2. The germline V gene encodes CDR1 MNHNY and CDR2 SVGAGI (reference sequence). The ends lost 4 bases at V and 0 bases at J; junction bases unmatched: 6. CDR3 length: 15 amino acids.

The V call is TRBV18, the J call TRBJ2-3; D unresolved. CDR3 length equals 14 residues. Germline CDR1 and CDR2: KGHSH and LQKENI. V gave up 0 bases and J gave up 4 bases, with 8 bases separating them. The CDR3 sequence is CASSPPSLPDTQYF. Here the CDR3 DNA reads TGTGCCAGCTCACCACCCTCACTCCCAGATACGCAGTATTTT. Combining the CDR3 with reference TRBV18 and TRBJ2-3 gives the whole variable domain NAGVMQNPRHLVRRRGQEARLRCSPMKGHSHVYWYRQLPEEGLKFMVYLQKENIIDESGMPKERFSAEFPKEGPSILRIQQVVRGDSAAYFCASSPPSLPDTQYFGPGTRLTVL.

About this clone itself: One end of the junction varies from germline; a read error may be responsible. Other DNA sequences in this specimen translate into the identical CDR3. The V gene is TRBV5-1, the J gene TRBJ2-6, with TRBD2 matching 15 bases. From germline, CDR1 is SGHRS and CDR2 YFSETQ. The CDR3 length is 20 residues. The CDR3 nucleotides read TGCGCTAGCAGCTCGGGACTAGCGGGAGGCCCCACCTCTGGGGCCAACGTCCTGACTTTC. Its protein product is CASSSGLAGGPTSGANVLTF.

This chain connects TRBV2 to TRBJ1-2, with unresolved D. Germline-derived CDR1 and CDR2 are SNHLY and FYNNEI. This CDR3 region has 12 residues. V was trimmed by 8 bases and J by 5 bases, leaving 12 bases between them. The CDR3 sequence: CASARINYGYTF. The CDR3 DNA reads TGTGCCAGCGCCAGGATTAATTATGGCTACACCTTC.

This clone was detected only a few times. The chain recombines TRBV7-8 with TRBJ1-4; D not certain. CDR3 length equals 14 residues. The germline V gene has CDR1 SGHVS and CDR2 FQNEAQ. V was trimmed by 1 base and J by 4 bases, leaving 7 bases between them. The CDR3 sequence is CASSLGGLNEKLFF. CDR3 nucleotide sequence: TGTGCCAGCAGCTTAGGAGGGCTTAATGAAAAACTGTTTTTT.

The V and J genes are TRBV7-2 and TRBJ2-7, with D possibly TRBD2 on 6 matching bases. The germline gives CDR1 SGHTA, CDR2 FQGNSA. Trimming left V 2 bases short and J 2 bases short, with 16 bases between. CDR3 length: 16 residues. CDR3 bases: TGTGCCAGCAGCTTAACGGGCGGGACCCCTCCCTACGAGCAGTACTTC. Translation: CASSLTGGTPPYEQYF.

The chain recombines TRBV29-1 with TRBJ2-7, with D perhaps matching TRBD2 (5 bases). Germline V CDR1 and CDR2: SQVTM, ANQGSEA. V was clipped by 4 bases and J by 2 bases, with 18 bases between them. The CDR3 spans 15 residues. The CDR3 here is CSVVAWGERTYEQYF. CDR3 nucleotides: TGCAGCGTTGTGGCGTGGGGAGAGCGGACCTACGAGCAGTACTTC.

V and J are TRBV19 and TRBJ2-7; either TRBD1 or TRBD2 may fit D (5 bases each). The V and J ends lost 3 bases and 0 bases respectively, with 12 bases between them. The V gene's germline CDR1 is LNHDA and CDR2 SQIVND (reference sequence). This CDR3 is 15 amino acids long. The CDR3 region is CASSIGGTGSYEQYF. The CDR3, as DNA: TGTGCCAGTAGTATTGGGGGAACAGGCTCCTACGAGCAGTACTTC.

The V gene is TRBV28, the J gene TRBJ1-2, with no clear D. Trimming stripped 7 bases from V and 5 bases from J, with 17 bases between. Germline CDR1 reads MDHEN; CDR2 reads SYDVKM. The CDR3 covers 14 residues. CDR3 residues: CASKEEGNLYGYTF. For the CDR3, the DNA is TGTGCCAGCAAAGAGGAAGGAAACCTATATGGCTACACCTTC.

This rearrangement joins TRBV9 to TRBJ1-3; D is uncertain. The germline gives CDR1 SGDLS, CDR2 YYNGEE. V gave up 7 bases and J gave up 0 bases, with 14 bases separating them. The CDR3 runs 15 residues. The CDR3 region has the DNA TGTGCCAGCGGAAACGCGGGTCACTCTGGAAACACCATATATTTT. Translation gives CASGNAGHSGNTIYF.

This chain links TRBV28 with TRBJ1-2, with unresolved D. CDR3 length: 14 residues. V was clipped by 5 bases and J by 3 bases, with 13 bases between them. The germline V gene encodes CDR1 MDHEN and CDR2 SYDVKM. The CDR3 sequence is CASSTRREYYGYTF. For the CDR3, the DNA is TGTGCCAGCAGTACCCGACGGGAATACTATGGCTACACCTTC.

The rearrangement joins TRBV11-2 to TRBJ2-1; D assignment may be TRBD1 or TRBD2 (5 bases each). This CDR3 region has 13 residues. V was pared by 5 bases and J by 3 bases, with 8 bases between. Germline V gene lookup returns CDR1 SGHAT and CDR2 FQNNGV. The CDR3 loop reads CASSRDGYNEQFF. Written as DNA, the CDR3 is TGTGCCAGCAGCCGGGACGGCTACAATGAGCAGTTCTTC.

Here the CDR3 DNA reads TGTGCCAGCAGTTTAGGGGGCCACTACGAGCAGTACTTC. Protein sequence: CASSLGGHYEQYF. V and J are TRBV28 and TRBJ2-7, with D tentatively TRBD1 (6 bases). CDR3 length: 13 residues. The germline gives CDR1 MDHEN, CDR2 SYDVKM. V lost 2 bases to trimming and J lost 3 bases, with 8 bases between them.

The CDR3 sequence is CATSSKIETWGEGEQFF. For the CDR3, the DNA is TGTGCCACCAGCAGTAAAATCGAGACTTGGGGTGAGGGTGAGCAGTTCTTC. The rearrangement links TRBV15 to TRBJ2-1; tentatively, D is TRBD2 (5 bases). The ends were cut back, 3 bases at V and 9 bases at J, with 24 bases in the middle. CDR1 and CDR2 from the germline V gene are LNHNV and YYDKDF (reference sequence). The CDR3 spans 17 residues.

This CDR3 is CASKSGRTNTGELFF. The CDR3 DNA follows: TGTGCCAGCAAATCGGGACGGACGAACACCGGGGAGCTGTTTTTT. The chain is built from TRBV2 and TRBJ2-2; TRBD1 or TRBD2 may be the D gene (5 bases each). This CDR3 has 15 residues. Germline CDR1 SNHLY, CDR2 FYNNEI. The V end was cut by 7 bases, the J end by 0 bases, with 12 bases between.

The chain uses TRBV6-4 and TRBJ2-1; 7 nucleotides line up with TRBD2. The CDR3 loop spans 17 amino acids. Germline values: CDR1 MRHNA, CDR2 SNTAGT. V was clipped by 7 bases and J by 1 base; unmatched bases: 13. The CDR3 spells CASKRGASGKSYNEQFF. The DNA of the CDR3 is TGTGCCAGCAAAAGGGGAGCTAGCGGCAAGTCCTACAATGAGCAGTTCTTC.

CDR3 loop: CASSLPIYNEQFF. As DNA, the CDR3 is TGTGCCAGCAGCCTCCCTATATACAATGAGCAGTTCTTC. The V and J genes are TRBV7-2 and TRBJ2-1; D is unresolved. From germline, CDR1 is SGHTA and CDR2 FQGNSA. V was clipped by 5 bases and J by 4 bases, with 9 bases between them. The length of the CDR3 is 13 residues.

The chain is built from TRBV5-4 and TRBJ1-4; D is undetermined. Trimming left V 0 bases short and J 0 bases short, with 6 bases between. This CDR3 contains 15 residues. Germline-derived CDR1 and CDR2 are SGHNT and YYREEE (reference sequence). CDR3 loop: CASSLGAATNEKLFF. Here the CDR3 DNA reads TGTGCCAGCAGCTTGGGGGCCGCAACTAATGAAAAACTGTTTTTT.

The chain has TRBV7-2 and TRBJ2-7, with D unclear. The CDR3 sequence is 11 residues long. V lost 6 bases and J lost 2, with 5 bases in between. Germline V gene data show CDR1 as SGHTA and CDR2 as FQGNSA. CDR3 nucleotides: TGTGCCAGCAGGGTCACCTACGAGCAGTACTTC. It codes for CASRVTYEQYF. The whole variable domain, filled in from reference TRBV7-2 and TRBJ2-7, reads GAGVSQSPSNKVTEKGKDVELRCDPISGHTALYWYRQSLGQGLEFLIYFQGNSAPDKSGLPSDRFSAERTGGSVSTLTIQRTQQEDSAVYLCASRVTYEQYFGPGTRLTVT.

The chain couples TRBV28 to TRBJ1-5; D unclear. Trimming left V 6 bases short and J 4 bases short, with 10 bases between. Germline loops: CDR1 MDHEN, CDR2 SYDVKM. The CDR3 sequence is 13 residues long. CDR3 nucleotide sequence: TGTGCCAGCAGCCCCCCCTCGAATCAGCCCCAGCATTTT. Its translation is CASSPPSNQPQHF.

The chain employs TRBV18 and TRBJ2-1; D is unresolved. CDR3 length equals 12 residues. V was shortened by 5 bases and J by 6 bases, with 8 bases between the two germline ends. CDR1 is KGHSH, CDR2 LQKENI, per germline. Here the CDR3 reads CASSRSRNEQFF. In DNA, the CDR3 is TGTGCCAGCTCAAGGTCGCGCAATGAGCAGTTCTTC.